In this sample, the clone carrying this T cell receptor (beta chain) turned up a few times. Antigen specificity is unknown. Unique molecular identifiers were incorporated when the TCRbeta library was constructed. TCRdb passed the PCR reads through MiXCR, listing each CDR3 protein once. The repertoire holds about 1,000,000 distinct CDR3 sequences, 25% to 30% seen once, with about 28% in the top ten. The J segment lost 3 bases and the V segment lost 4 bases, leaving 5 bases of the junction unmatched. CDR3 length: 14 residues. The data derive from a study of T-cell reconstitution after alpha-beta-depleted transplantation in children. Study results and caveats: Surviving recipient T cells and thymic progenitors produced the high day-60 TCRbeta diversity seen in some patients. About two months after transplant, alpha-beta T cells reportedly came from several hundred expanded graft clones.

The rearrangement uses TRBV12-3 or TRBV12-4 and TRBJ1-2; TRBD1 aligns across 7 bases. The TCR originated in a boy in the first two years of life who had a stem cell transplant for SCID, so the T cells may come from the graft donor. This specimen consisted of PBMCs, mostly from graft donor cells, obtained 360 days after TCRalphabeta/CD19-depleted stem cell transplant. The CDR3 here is CASSSRQGDYGYTF. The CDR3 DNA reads TGTGCCAGCAGTTCTCGACAGGGTGACTATGGCTACACCTTC.